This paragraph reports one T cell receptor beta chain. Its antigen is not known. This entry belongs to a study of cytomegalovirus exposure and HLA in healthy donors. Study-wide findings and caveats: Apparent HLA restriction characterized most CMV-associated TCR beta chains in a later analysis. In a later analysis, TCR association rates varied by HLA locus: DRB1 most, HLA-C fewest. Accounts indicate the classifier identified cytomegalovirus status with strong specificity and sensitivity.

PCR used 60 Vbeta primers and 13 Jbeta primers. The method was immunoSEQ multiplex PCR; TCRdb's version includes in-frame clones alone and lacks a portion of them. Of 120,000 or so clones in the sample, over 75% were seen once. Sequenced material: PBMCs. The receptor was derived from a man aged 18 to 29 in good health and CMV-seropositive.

CDR3 in amino acids: CASSPRPGETQYF. CDR3 in DNA: TGTGCCAGCAGCCCCCGGCCCGGGGAGACCCAGTACTTC. The rearrangement links TRBV9 to TRBJ2-5; D unclear. The germline gives CDR1 SGDLS, CDR2 YYNGEE. V was pared by 4 bases and J by 5 bases, with 12 bases between. The CDR3 is made up of 13 amino acids.